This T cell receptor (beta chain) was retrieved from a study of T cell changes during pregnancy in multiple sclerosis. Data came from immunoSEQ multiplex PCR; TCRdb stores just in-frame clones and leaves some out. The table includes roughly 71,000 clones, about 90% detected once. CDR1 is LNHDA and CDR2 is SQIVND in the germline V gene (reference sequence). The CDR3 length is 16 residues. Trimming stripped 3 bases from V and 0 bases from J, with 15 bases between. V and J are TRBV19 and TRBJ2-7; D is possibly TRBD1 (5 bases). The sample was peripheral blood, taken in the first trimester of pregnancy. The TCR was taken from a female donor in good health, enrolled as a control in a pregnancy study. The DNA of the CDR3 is TGTGCCAGTAGTATGGGGCAGGGAACTCCCTCCTACGAGCAGTACTTC. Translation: CASSMGQGTPSYEQYF.